The sequence of this T cell receptor beta chain was determined in a study of blood T cell repertoires in COVID-19. V was shortened by 6 bases and J by 3 bases, with 9 bases between the two germline ends. The CDR3 loop spans 12 amino acids. The repertoire was sequenced with immunoSEQ multiplex PCR; TCRdb's copy has only in-frame clones and lacks some. The table records about 160,000 clones, about 81% of them present only once. Sample: peripheral blood. The receptor's source is a human donor in a cohort sampled during active COVID-19. The chain has TRBV12-3 or TRBV12-4 and TRBJ2-7; no clear D. CDR3 residues: CASSLLYYEQYF. The CDR3 DNA reads as TGTGCCAGCAGCCTATTATACTACGAGCAGTACTTC.